The 30 T cell receptor beta chains given below trace back to one sample, sequenced in a study of blood T cell repertoires in COVID-19. Repertoires were generated with immunoSEQ multiplex PCR, while TCRdb's copy carries only in-frame clones and drops some. Found here are tens of thousands of clones, more than 75% of them singletons; the top ten hold roughly an eighth. Sequenced: peripheral blood. The source of these receptors is a human donor in a cohort sampled during active COVID-19.

In its sample, this clone was seen a few times. The chain carries TRBV3-1 (or the pseudogene TRBV3-2) and TRBJ2-1, with D perhaps TRBD2 (5 bases). V lost 3 bases and J 8 bases, leaving 8 bases between the germline ends. The CDR3 has 12 amino acids. Germline CDR1 reads LGHDT; CDR2 reads YNNKEL (reference sequence). CDR3: CASSQGSHEQFF. Written as DNA, the CDR3 is TGTGCCAGCAGCCAGGGGAGCCATGAGCAGTTCTTC.

This chain connects TRBV14 to TRBJ1-2; no firm D call. Germline lookup yields CDR1 SGHDN and CDR2 FVKESK. The V end lost 0 bases, the J end lost 4 bases, and 12 bases lay between the germline ends. This CDR3 has 15 residues. CDR3 region: CASSQDRSRRYGYTF. CDR3 nucleotides: TGTGCCAGCAGCCAAGATCGGTCACGTCGCTATGGCTACACCTTC.

The chain joins TRBV6-5 to TRBJ1-2, with D maybe TRBD1 (5 bases). The V end lost 6 bases, the J end lost 7 bases, and 18 bases lay between the germline ends. Germline loops: CDR1 MNHEY, CDR2 SVGAGI. The CDR3 covers 14 residues. CDR3 nucleotide sequence: TGTGCCAGCAGCCAGACAGTCCCTCCTTCTGGCTACACCTTC. Translating it yields CASSQTVPPSGYTF.

The J gene is TRBJ1-6, the V gene TRBV6-6; maybe TRBD1 (5 bases). Between the trimmed V and J ends, which lost 5 bases and 10 bases, there was a span of 18 bases. The germline gives CDR1 MNHNY, CDR2 SVGAGI (reference sequence). The CDR3 is 15 amino acids. CDR3 DNA sequence: TGTGCCAGCAGTGCCCGGGACTTGGGGTTCTCACCCCTCCACTTT. It yields the protein CASSARDLGFSPLHF.

This chain uses TRBV7-9 with TRBJ1-4; D remains ambiguous. This CDR3 contains 15 residues. Germline-derived CDR1 and CDR2 are SEHNR and FQNEAQ (reference sequence). The V end was cut by 3 bases, the J end by 8 bases, with 16 bases between. The CDR3 DNA is TGTGCCAGCAGCTTCCAGGTACCCTCGGGGGAAAAACTGTTTTTT. The encoded protein is CASSFQVPSGEKLFF.

This chain connects TRBV30 to TRBJ1-1; D gene unclear. CDR1 GTSNPN and CDR2 SVGIG come from the germline V gene (reference sequence). The CDR3 contains 11 residues. Trimming stripped 6 bases from V and 2 bases from J, with 7 bases between. CDR3 nucleotide sequence: TGTGCCTGCGCAGGTAACACTGAAGCTTTCTTT. Its translation: CACAGNTEAFF.

The CDR3 sequence is CASSYFRGRGYTF. Written as DNA, the CDR3 is TGTGCCAGCAGTTACTTCAGGGGGCGGGGCTACACCTTC. This chain connects TRBV6-5 to TRBJ1-2; 8 bases fit TRBD1. Per the germline V gene, CDR1 is MNHEY and CDR2 is SVGAGI. The J segment lost 8 bases and the V segment lost 1 base, leaving 3 bases of the junction unmatched. The CDR3 covers 13 residues.

This sequence joins TRBV5-1 and TRBJ1-1; D is perhaps TRBD1 (6 bases). The length of the CDR3 is 14 residues. The germline V gene has CDR1 SGHRS and CDR2 YFSETQ. The V end was cut by 5 bases, the J end by 10 bases, with 21 bases between. This chain's CDR3 is CASRREDRVGRAFF. CDR3 DNA: TGCGCCAGCAGGCGAGAGGACAGAGTCGGACGAGCTTTCTTT.

The chain uses TRBV5-1 and TRBJ2-5; 9 nucleotides match TRBD1. The V gene's germline CDR1 is SGHRS and CDR2 YFSETQ. After removal of 3 bases from V and 1 base from J, the junction contained 4 bases not matched to a gene. This CDR3 is 15 amino acids long. CDR3: CASSWDRDPQETQYF. The CDR3 DNA sequence: TGCGCCAGCAGCTGGGACAGGGACCCCCAAGAGACCCAGTACTTC.

The gene calls are TRBV7-9 and TRBJ1-2; 9 positions match TRBD1. V lost 5 bases and J lost 6; bases outside the gene matches: 10. The CDR3 sequence is 15 residues long. Germline CDR1 and CDR2: SEHNR and FQNEAQ (reference sequence). CDR3 DNA sequence: TGTGCCAGCAGCAAACAGGGGGCTACCGCTAATGGCTACACCTTC. As protein: CASSKQGATANGYTF.

The chain uses TRBV2 and TRBJ2-3; TRBD2 aligns across 10 bases. From germline, CDR1 is SNHLY and CDR2 FYNNEI. J gave up 4 bases and V 1 base, and 2 bases lay outside the gene matches. This CDR3 comprises 15 residues. CDR3 residues: CASSEELAGPDTQYF. CDR3 nucleotides: TGTGCCAGCAGTGAAGAACTAGCGGGGCCAGATACGCAGTATTTT.

This clone was counted a single time. The rearrangement uses TRBV7-2 and TRBJ2-5; 9 positions agree with TRBD1. Germline V gene lookup returns CDR1 SGHTA and CDR2 FQGNSA. The CDR3 runs 15 residues. Trimming at V came to 5 bases and at J to 5 bases, leaving 9 bases not matched to a gene. For the CDR3, the DNA is TGTGCCAGCAGCCTCGGGGACAGGGCAAGGGAGACCCAGTACTTC. It specifies CASSLGDRARETQYF.

This clone occurred once. The J gene is TRBJ2-7, the V gene TRBV27; D is uncertain. CDR1 is MNHEY, CDR2 SMNVEV, per germline (reference sequence). V lost 7 bases and J lost 3, with 19 bases in between. The CDR3 has 15 amino acids. CDR3 protein: CASKTSRGYVYEQYV. The CDR3 region has the DNA TGTGCCAGCAAGACGTCTCGAGGCTATGTCTACGAGCAGTACGTC.

The chain employs TRBV6-1 and TRBJ1-6; 8 bases line up with TRBD1. V lost 2 bases to trimming and J lost 11 bases; unmatched junction nucleotides: 14. The CDR3 length is 17 residues. Germline CDR1 and CDR2: MNHNS and SASEGT. CDR3 residues: CASSEQPPRTGLTPLHF. The DNA of the CDR3 is TGTGCCAGCAGTGAACAGCCCCCTAGGACAGGGCTGACACCCCTCCACTTT.

The chain links TRBV30 to TRBJ2-7, with D maybe TRBD2 (7 bases). CDR1 and CDR2 (germline): GTSNPN, SVGIG (reference sequence). Trimming took off 3 bases at V and 3 bases at J, with 18 bases between the two ends. The CDR3 covers 15 residues. The CDR3 protein is CAWRGGGRSLYEQYF. The CDR3 DNA sequence: TGTGCCTGGAGAGGGGGAGGGAGGAGTCTCTACGAGCAGTACTTC.

This clone was seen once. The V gene is TRBV19, the J gene TRBJ1-3; 10 positions agree with TRBD1. The CDR3 length is 15 residues. Germline CDR1 LNHDA, CDR2 SQIVND (reference sequence). Trimming cost V 3 bases and J 4 bases; bases outside gene matches: 3. The CDR3 region has the DNA TGTGCCAGTAGTATGCGACAGGGGGCGGGAAACACCATATATTTT. Amino acids: CASSMRQGAGNTIYF. Full variable domain (rest looked up from reference TRBV19 and TRBJ1-3): DGGITQSPKYLFRKEGQNVTLSCEQNLNHDAMYWYRQDPGQGLRLIYYSQIVNDFQKGDIAEGYSVSREKKESFPLTVTSAQKNPTAFYLCASSMRQGAGNTIYFGEGSWLTVV.

The J gene is TRBJ2-3, the V gene TRBV3-1 (or the pseudogene TRBV3-2), with 7 bases that match TRBD1. Germline CDR1 and CDR2: LGHDT and YNNKEL (reference sequence). The CDR3 has 15 residues. V lost 4 bases and J lost 6; bases outside the gene matches: 10. The CDR3 bases are TGTGCCAGCAGCCCCAAAACTTCGGGACAGGATACGCAGTATTTT. Protein sequence: CASSPKTSGQDTQYF.

The rearrangement joins TRBV6-6 to TRBJ1-5, with unresolved D. Germline V gene lookup returns CDR1 MNHNY and CDR2 SVGAGI (reference sequence). The CDR3 spans 14 residues. Trimming took 2 bases from V and 7 from J, leaving 12 bases between them. The DNA of the CDR3 is TGTGCCAGCAGTTACCCACGGAGCGGGCAGCCCCAGCATTTT. Its protein product is CASSYPRSGQPQHF.

The chain joins TRBV7-2 to TRBJ1-2; a possible D gene is TRBD1 (6 bases). CDR3 length equals 14 residues. With 5 bases removed from V and 4 bases from J, the gap between germline ends came to 14 bases. The germline CDR1 and CDR2 sequences are SGHTA and FQGNSA. CDR3 DNA sequence: TGTGCCAGCAGCAGCCGACAGGCGCCCTATGGCTACACCTTC. Protein sequence: CASSSRQAPYGYTF.

This clone was counted a few times. The chain links TRBV6-1 to TRBJ1-5, with TRBD1 as a possible D gene (6 bases). The CDR3 covers 16 residues. Germline CDR1 MNHNS, CDR2 SASEGT. V shed 2 bases and J shed 6 bases, with 17 bases lying between them. CDR3 sequence: CASSETLVQGGQPQHF. CDR3 coding DNA: TGTGCCAGCAGTGAAACTCTGGTACAGGGTGGTCAGCCCCAGCATTTT.

V gene TRBV28 combines with J gene TRBJ1-5; perhaps TRBD1 as D (5 bases). Per the germline V gene, CDR1 is MDHEN and CDR2 is SYDVKM. With 8 bases removed from V and 0 bases from J, the gap between germline ends came to 11 bases. This CDR3 is 14 amino acids long. Here the CDR3 reads CASAGGDSNQPQHF. In nucleotides, the CDR3 is TGTGCCAGCGCGGGGGGGGATAGCAATCAGCCCCAGCATTTT.

J is TRBJ2-3 and V is TRBV2, with D perhaps matching TRBD1 (5 bases). V gave up 7 bases and J gave up 1 base, with 15 bases separating them. Germline lookup yields CDR1 SNHLY and CDR2 FYNNEI. The CDR3 has 15 residues. The CDR3 loop reads CASKTLVGRTDTQYF. The CDR3 bases are TGTGCCAGCAAGACGTTAGTGGGGCGCACAGATACGCAGTATTTT.

The V call is TRBV30, the J call TRBJ1-1; D may be TRBD1 (5 bases). Per the germline V gene, CDR1 is GTSNPN and CDR2 is SVGIG (reference sequence). CDR3 length equals 13 residues. V lost 4 bases and J 2 bases, leaving 11 bases between the germline ends. CDR3 protein: CAWIGASNTEAFF. As DNA, the CDR3 is TGTGCCTGGATTGGGGCGAGTAACACTGAAGCTTTCTTT.

The gene calls are TRBV5-6 and TRBJ2-7; D perhaps matches TRBD1 (6 bases). Trimming removed 4 bases from V and 2 bases from J, with 10 bases in between. The CDR3 is made up of 13 amino acids. Per the germline V gene, CDR1 is SGHDT and CDR2 is YYEEEE. The CDR3 coding sequence is TGTGCCAGCAGCCGGGACACCACCTACGAGCAGTACTTC. It codes for CASSRDTTYEQYF.

The rearrangement joins TRBV6-4 to TRBJ2-3; no clear D. The germline gives CDR1 MRHNA, CDR2 SNTAGT. The V gene lost 3 bases and the J gene lost 1 base, with 14 bases spanning the gap. The CDR3 extends over 16 amino acids. The CDR3 DNA reads as TGTGCCAGCAGTGAAAGACCGTCGGGTGGCACAGATACGCAGTATTTT. It yields the protein CASSERPSGGTDTQYF.

The rearrangement links TRBV7-8 to TRBJ2-1; D uncertain. Germline CDR1 reads SGHVS; CDR2 reads FQNEAQ. With 0 bases removed from V and 5 bases from J, the gap between germline ends came to 11 bases. This CDR3 is built from 15 residues. CDR3 sequence (DNA): TGTGCCAGCAGCTTAGCGTTGGTCCAGAACAATGAGCAGTTCTTC. Translated, it gives CASSLALVQNNEQFF.

The chain uses TRBV19 and TRBJ2-5, with 8 bases matching TRBD1. V was pared by 7 bases and J by 5 bases, with 9 bases of the junction left unmatched. This CDR3 has 14 amino acids. Germline CDR1 LNHDA, CDR2 SQIVND (reference sequence). This CDR3 is CASTTGGVGETQYF. CDR3 bases: TGTGCCAGTACTACAGGGGGAGTGGGGGAGACCCAGTACTTC.

The chain links TRBV27 to TRBJ2-7; D is undetermined. Germline CDR1 MNHEY, CDR2 SMNVEV (reference sequence). The CDR3 extends over 13 amino acids. The V and J ends lost 3 bases and 3 bases respectively, with 9 bases between them. DNA of the CDR3: TGTGCCAGCAGTTTGGCACCTTACTACGAGCAGTACTTC. It encodes CASSLAPYYEQYF.

The J gene is TRBJ2-1, the V gene TRBV19; TRBD1 matches 10 bases. This CDR3 has 15 residues. Germline CDR1 LNHDA, CDR2 SQIVND (reference sequence). The V and J ends lost 6 bases and 8 bases, in that order; junction bases with no gene match: 10. CDR3 protein: CASRLLGQGGYEQFF. The CDR3 DNA reads TGTGCCAGTAGGCTCCTCGGACAGGGGGGCTATGAGCAGTTCTTC.

J is TRBJ1-5 and V is TRBV18; possibly TRBD1 for D (6 bases). This CDR3 is built from 15 residues. Germline V CDR1 and CDR2: KGHSH, LQKENI. V was trimmed by 1 base and J by 4 bases, leaving 11 bases between them. The CDR3, as DNA: TGTGCCAGCTCACCACTTGGACAGTTAAATCAGCCCCAGCATTTT. It codes for CASSPLGQLNQPQHF.